These 12 T cell receptor beta chains originate from one sample sequenced in a study of blood T cell repertoires in COVID-19. TCRdb's copy holds only in-frame clones and misses some; the assay was immunoSEQ multiplex PCR. This table has approximately 200,000 clones, 75% to 90% appearing once. The source material was PBMCs or T cells enriched from blood (not recorded which). These receptors were collected from a woman aged 30 to 39 who had been exposed to COVID-19.

The J gene is TRBJ1-1, the V gene TRBV7-3; D remains unclear. CDR3 size: 13 residues. Deletions cut 1 base from V and 3 bases from J, with 6 bases between. Germline-derived CDR1 and CDR2 are SGHTA and FQGTGA. The CDR3 DNA reads TGTGCCAGCAGCTTAAGAGTGGACACTGAAGCTTTCTTT. It codes for CASSLRVDTEAFF.

V and J are TRBV7-2 and TRBJ1-5; perhaps TRBD1 as D (6 bases). Trimming removed 2 bases from V and 1 base from J, with 9 bases in between. This CDR3 spans 15 amino acids. The V gene's germline CDR1 is SGHTA and CDR2 FQGNSA. CDR3 nucleotides: TGTGCCAGCAGCTTACAGGGGATGAGCAATCAGCCCCAGCATTTT. Its protein is CASSLQGMSNQPQHF. Full variable domain (outside the CDR3, taken from reference TRBV7-2 and TRBJ1-5): GAGVSQSPSNKVTEKGKDVELRCDPISGHTALYWYRQSLGQGLEFLIYFQGNSAPDKSGLPSDRFSAERTGGSVSTLTIQRTQQEDSAVYLCASSLQGMSNQPQHFGDGTRLSIL.

The V and J genes are TRBV6-5 and TRBJ1-5, with D unresolved. Germline CDR1 is MNHEY and CDR2 is SVGAGI. Trimming stripped 5 bases from V and 4 bases from J, with 9 bases between. The CDR3 totals 13 residues. DNA for the CDR3: TGTGCCAGCAGTCTGGAGAGGAATCAGCCCCAGCATTTT. As protein: CASSLERNQPQHF.

This chain links TRBV19 with TRBJ2-3; possibly TRBD2 for D (6 bases). CDR1 is LNHDA, CDR2 SQIVND, per germline (reference sequence). The CDR3 is made up of 14 amino acids. V lost 5 bases, J lost 0 bases, and 9 bases lay in between. CDR3 sequence reads: CASSWAGSTDTQYF. CDR3 bases: TGTGCCAGTAGTTGGGCGGGGAGCACAGATACGCAGTATTTT.

The chain uses TRBV6-4 and TRBJ1-2, with 9 nucleotides matching TRBD1. The V gene end was trimmed by 5 bases and the J gene end by 4 bases; junction bases not matched to a gene: 2. The CDR3 totals 13 residues. Germline V gives CDR1 MRHNA, CDR2 SNTAGT. CDR3 residues: CASSQGQGYGYTF. The CDR3 DNA is TGTGCCAGCAGTCAGGGACAGGGCTATGGCTACACCTTC.

The chain joins TRBV27 to TRBJ1-6, with D tentatively TRBD1 (6 bases). Trimming removed 4 bases at V and 5 bases at J, with 12 bases between. The CDR3 totals 15 residues. Germline-derived CDR1 and CDR2 are MNHEY and SMNVEV (reference sequence). The CDR3 sequence is CASSSRTANNSPLHF. The DNA for the CDR3 is TGTGCCAGCAGTTCGCGGACAGCAAATAATTCACCCCTCCACTTT.

This clone was recorded once. CDR3 DNA sequence: TGTGCCAGCAGCTTTGGGCCAGGGGGTCTCGGCTACACCTTC. It is translated as CASSFGPGGLGYTF. The chain has TRBV5-5 and TRBJ1-2, with 7 positions matching TRBD1. CDR1 is SGHKS and CDR2 is YYEKEE in the germline V gene (reference sequence). V trimming: 2 bases; J trimming: 8 bases; junction bases outside the gene matches: 9. This CDR3 region has 14 residues.

The chain carries TRBV5-4 and TRBJ1-2; D gene uncertain. This CDR3 is built from 12 residues. Germline values: CDR1 SGHNT, CDR2 YYREEE (reference sequence). V lost 5 bases to trimming and J lost 2 bases, with 7 bases between them. The CDR3 loop reads CASSGSNYGYTF. As DNA, the CDR3 is TGTGCCAGCAGTGGCTCCAACTATGGCTACACCTTC.

V usage is TRBV3-1 (or the pseudogene TRBV3-2) and J usage is TRBJ2-3, with 8 bases that match TRBD2. Trimming at V came to 6 bases and at J to 2 bases, leaving 10 bases not matched to a gene. Germline V gene sequence: CDR1 LGHDT, CDR2 YNNKEL (reference sequence). The CDR3 has 16 amino acids. CDR3 protein: CASSLPYSGDTDTQYF. CDR3 DNA: TGTGCCAGCAGTCTCCCCTATAGCGGGGACACAGATACGCAGTATTTT.

The rearrangement joins TRBV3-1 (or the pseudogene TRBV3-2) to TRBJ1-4; D is perhaps TRBD1 (5 bases). Germline assignment: CDR1 LGHDT and CDR2 YNNKEL (reference sequence). Trimming removed 5 bases from V and 5 bases from J, with 12 bases in between. This CDR3 comprises 14 residues. The CDR3 bases are TGTGCCAGCAGCGACTGGCGGGGGAATGAAAAACTGTTTTTT. It is translated as CASSDWRGNEKLFF.

The chain combines TRBV19 with TRBJ2-1; TRBD2 is a possible D gene (7 bases). The CDR3 spans 20 residues. V was trimmed by 4 bases and J by 3 bases, leaving 28 bases between them. Germline CDR1 and CDR2: LNHDA and SQIVND (reference sequence). CDR3 region: CASSTEAPGLGGALYNEQFF. The CDR3 DNA is TGTGCCAGTAGTACGGAAGCCCCTGGACTAGGGGGGGCTCTCTACAATGAGCAGTTCTTC.

This clone was seen just once. CDR3 nucleotides: TGTGCCTGGACCAAAAGGTCGGGAGGAGGGTTCAATTCACCCCTCCACTTT. Protein product: CAWTKRSGGGFNSPLHF. The chain uses TRBV30 and TRBJ1-6; no clear D. Deletions cut 4 bases from V and 7 bases from J, with 23 bases between. The CDR3 totals 17 residues. Germline V gene lookup returns CDR1 GTSNPN and CDR2 SVGIG (reference sequence). The full variable domain, its missing parts supplied by reference TRBV30 and TRBJ1-6, is SQTIHQWPATLVQPVGSPLSLECTVEGTSNPNLYWYRQAAGRGLQLLFYSVGIGQISSEVPQNLSASRPQDRQFILSSKKLLLSDSGFYLCAWTKRSGGGFNSPLHFGNGTRLTVT.